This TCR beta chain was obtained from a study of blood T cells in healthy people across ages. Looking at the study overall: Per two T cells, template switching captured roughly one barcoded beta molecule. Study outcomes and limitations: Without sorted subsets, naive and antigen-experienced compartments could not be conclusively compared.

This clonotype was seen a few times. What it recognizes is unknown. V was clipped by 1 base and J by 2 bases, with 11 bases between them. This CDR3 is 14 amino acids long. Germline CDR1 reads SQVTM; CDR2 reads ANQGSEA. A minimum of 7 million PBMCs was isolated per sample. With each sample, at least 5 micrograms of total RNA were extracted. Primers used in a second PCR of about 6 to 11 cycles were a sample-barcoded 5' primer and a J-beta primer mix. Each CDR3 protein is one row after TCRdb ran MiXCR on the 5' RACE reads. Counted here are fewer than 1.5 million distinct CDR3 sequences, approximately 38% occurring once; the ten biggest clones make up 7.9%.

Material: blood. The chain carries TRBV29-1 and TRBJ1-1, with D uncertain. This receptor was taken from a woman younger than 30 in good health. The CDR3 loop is CSVEVGSLNTEAFF. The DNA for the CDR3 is TGCAGCGTTGAAGTGGGGTCTTTAAACACTGAAGCTTTCTTT.